The 5 T cell receptor beta chains given below trace back to one sample, sequenced in a study of shared clonotypes between healthy human individuals. Sequencing used immunoSEQ multiplex PCR; TCRdb keeps in-frame clones, though not all of them. The sample includes some 2.3 million clones, 85% to 95% of them seen just once. Sequencing input: naive CD4+ T cells from PBMCs. The subset here: CD45RA+ positively selected. These receptors were obtained from a man younger than 35 in good health. Some clones in this sample may be carry-over from other donors' samples.

The chain recombines TRBV11-2 with TRBJ1-4; D remains unclear. The V end was cut by 1 base, the J end by 8 bases, with 5 bases between. The CDR3 consists of 12 residues. The germline V gene has CDR1 SGHAT and CDR2 FQNNGV. CDR3 sequence reads: CASSLAEEKLFF. DNA for the CDR3: TGTGCCAGCAGCTTAGCCGAAGAAAAACTGTTTTTT.

This clone was recorded once. The chain carries TRBV5-1 and TRBJ2-5, with TRBD2 matching over 11 bases. Germline-derived CDR1 and CDR2 are SGHRS and YFSETQ. This CDR3 is built from 16 residues. Trimming took 2 bases from V and 2 from J; bases not matched to a gene: 5. In nucleotides, the CDR3 is TGCGCCAGCAGCTTCAGAACTAGCGGGAGTCAAGAGACCCAGTACTTC. This gives the protein CASSFRTSGSQETQYF.

This clone was seen only once. This chain joins TRBV7-9 and TRBJ2-7, with TRBD1 identical over 10 bases. The CDR3 contains 15 residues. Germline assignment: CDR1 SEHNR and CDR2 FQNEAQ (reference sequence). With V trimmed by 0 bases and J by 5 bases, 4 bases remained unmatched. This CDR3 is CASSLAGQGKNEQYF. The CDR3 DNA reads TGTGCCAGCAGCTTAGCGGGACAGGGGAAAAACGAGCAGTACTTC.

The table lists this clone with a count of one. The sample holds other DNA sequences that translate to the same CDR3. The genes are TRBV7-2 and TRBJ2-2; D not resolved. Trimming removed 0 bases from V and 4 bases from J, with 6 bases in between. CDR1 is SGHTA, CDR2 FQGNSA, per germline. The CDR3 covers 14 residues. In DNA form, the CDR3 reads TGTGCCAGCAGCTTAGCACGGCGCACCGGGGAGCTGTTTTTT. This encodes CASSLARRTGELFF.

In its sample, this clone was seen once. The sample carries other DNA sequences with the same CDR3. The chain uses TRBV5-6 and TRBJ2-1; no firm D call. V lost 0 bases and J lost 0, with 7 bases in between. CDR3 size: 15 residues. CDR1 is SGHDT and CDR2 is YYEEEE in the germline V gene. CDR3 in DNA: TGTGCCAGCAGCTTGGGGTGGAGCTCCTACAATGAGCAGTTCTTC. This gives the protein CASSLGWSSYNEQFF.